One sample yielded the 8 T cell receptor beta chains listed below, sequenced in a study of tumor-infiltrating lymphocytes in primary liver carcinoma (dated by TCRdb to 2017 to 2019). Sequencer: Illumina HiSeq 2500. TCRbeta-specific cDNA was reverse-transcribed from approximately 500 ng total RNA using a constant-region primer and ProtoScript II reverse transcriptase. Three nested multiplex PCR rounds, following a slightly modified ARM-PCR procedure, were used to build the TCRbeta libraries. Multiplex TRBV1-TRBV30 forward primers and a Cbeta reverse primer were used in the first two PCR rounds, each of which was run for 9 to 11 cycles. The public sequencing data were trimmed at Q25 with fastp and processed into clonotypes with MiXCR by TCRdb, which kept only in-frame beta chains. Here each entry gathers all rows of one CDR3 protein and keeps the most common genes and DNA. The sample profile shows about 320,000 distinct CDR3 sequences; 65% of them were found once. The top ten clonotypes cover roughly 8.9% of the sample.

Blood RNA was extracted from unsorted whole blood using TRIzol reagent, and germline DNA was obtained with the DNeasy Blood & Tissue kit. Specimen: peripheral blood. Receptor source: a man between 40 and 49 years old with primary liver carcinoma and hepatitis B virus infection.

V is TRBV7-9 and J is TRBJ2-5, with TRBD2 matching over 9 bases. V trimming: 4 bases; J trimming: 3 bases; junction bases outside the gene matches: 6. The CDR3 has 15 amino acids. In germline, CDR1 is SEHNR, CDR2 FQNEAQ (reference sequence). In DNA form, the CDR3 reads TGTGCCAGCAGCTCGACGACTAGCGGTAAAGAGACCCAGTACTTC. This translates into CASSSTTSGKETQYF.

This clonotype was observed at least ten times. This chain links TRBV14 with TRBJ1-6; D is unclear. CDR1 and CDR2 (germline): SGHDN, FVKESK. The V end was cut by 0 bases, the J end by 6 bases, with 9 bases between. This CDR3 contains 15 residues. CDR3 sequence: CASSQETLANSPLHF. The DNA of the CDR3 is TGTGCCAGCAGCCAAGAGACACTCGCTAATTCACCCCTCCACTTT.

CDR3 sequence: CASSKTPSTHEQYF. The CDR3 nucleotides are TGCGCCAGCAGCAAGACCCCAAGCACCCACGAGCAGTACTTC. This rearrangement joins TRBV5-1 to TRBJ2-7; no clear D gene. Per the germline V gene, CDR1 is SGHRS and CDR2 is YFSETQ. V lost 4 bases and J lost 5, with 16 bases in between. CDR3 length: 14 residues.

Comment on this clonotype: This clone may be a read error of a much larger clone one base away. The genes are TRBV6-1 and TRBJ1-2, with a tentative D call TRBD1 (5 bases). Looked up from germline, CDR1 is MNHNS and CDR2 is SASEGT. This CDR3 contains 12 residues. The CDR3 spells CASSEIGRGYAF. CDR3 sequence (DNA): TGTGCCAGCAGTGAAATTGGACGGGGCTACGCCTTC.

This clonotype was picked up a small number of times. The chain has TRBV5-4 and TRBJ1-2; D is perhaps TRBD1 (6 bases). Germline assignment: CDR1 SGHNT and CDR2 YYREEE (reference sequence). The CDR3 extends over 13 amino acids. Between the trimmed V and J ends, which lost 4 bases and 2 bases, there was a span of 9 bases. CDR3 nucleotide sequence: TGTGCCAGCAGCCAGGGGCGGAACTATGGCTACACCTTC. Protein sequence: CASSQGRNYGYTF.

The V call is TRBV28, the J call TRBJ2-1, with D possibly TRBD1 on 6 matching bases. The CDR3 consists of 13 residues. CDR1 and CDR2 (germline): MDHEN, SYDVKM. V lost 5 bases and J lost 6, with 11 bases in between. CDR3 amino acids: CASSLGQLNEQFF. In DNA form, the CDR3 reads TGTGCCAGCAGTCTTGGACAGCTCAATGAGCAGTTCTTC.

This clonotype was seen more than once but under ten times. V and J are TRBV5-1 and TRBJ2-1; 8 nucleotides match TRBD2. Germline lookup yields CDR1 SGHRS and CDR2 YFSETQ. V lost 1 base and J lost 4; bases outside the gene matches: 7. This CDR3 is 16 amino acids long. The CDR3: CASSLFTGGSYNEQFF. CDR3 nucleotides: TGCGCCAGCAGCTTGTTCACGGGAGGGTCTTACAATGAGCAGTTCTTC.

Of note for this clonotype: Being one base from a much bigger clone, this may be a read error. This chain joins TRBV6-1 and TRBJ2-5; D possibly corresponds to TRBD1 (6 bases). This CDR3 has 13 amino acids. The V gene's germline CDR1 is MNHNS and CDR2 SASEGT. V lost 7 bases, J lost 2 bases, and 11 bases lay in between. CDR3 loop: CASTRDIQETQYF. CDR3 nucleotide sequence: TGTGCCAGCACCCGGGACATTCAAGAGACCCAGTACTTC.